These 14 T cell receptor beta chains share one sample of origin, sequenced in a study of Ad26.COV2.S vaccination and SARS-CoV-2 variants. Stated treatment: approximately 18 received Ad26.COV2.S at low or high dose, single or two shots; about five received placebo; per-sample allocation not given. Following the first vaccine or placebo injection, samples were taken on day 63. Sequencing used immunoSEQ multiplex PCR; TCRdb keeps in-frame clones, though not all of them. The sample holds 300,000 to 400,000 clones; about nine tenths are singletons and the top ten take around 6.1%. The sample here was peripheral blood, taken in a trial of Ad26.COV2.S vaccine versus placebo. All receptors derive from a person aged 18-65 years who received the Ad26.COV2.S COVID-19 vaccine or a placebo.

V and J are TRBV19 and TRBJ1-2, with D possibly being TRBD1 (6 bases). The germline V gene has CDR1 LNHDA and CDR2 SQIVND (reference sequence). V was trimmed by 4 bases and J by 7 bases, leaving 13 bases between them. The CDR3 has 13 residues. CDR3 nucleotide sequence: TGTGCCAGTAGTACCACCGGGGGCCTTGGCTACACCTTC. It translates to CASSTTGGLGYTF.

The V call is TRBV7-6, the J call TRBJ2-5; D is undetermined. CDR3 length equals 13 residues. Germline V CDR1 and CDR2: SGHVS, FNYEAQ. V was shortened by 4 bases and J by 5 bases, with 11 bases between the two germline ends. The CDR3 protein is CASSSGRRETQYF. The DNA of the CDR3 is TGTGCCAGCAGCTCAGGTCGACGGGAGACCCAGTACTTC. The full variable domain, with the rest looked up from reference TRBV7-6 and TRBJ2-5, is GAGVSQSPRYKVTKRGQDVALRCDPISGHVSLYWYRQALGQGPEFLTYFNYEAQQDKSGLPNDRFSAERPEGSISTLTIQRTEQRDSAMYRCASSSGRRETQYFGPGTRLLVL.

This rearrangement joins TRBV4-1 to TRBJ1-4; D perhaps matches TRBD1 (5 bases). Trimming shortened V by 0 bases and J by 8 bases, and 16 bases separated the two germline ends. CDR3 length equals 16 residues. Germline CDR1 is MGHRA and CDR2 is YSYEKL. CDR3 coding DNA: TGCGCCAGCAGCCAAGATCAGGGAGGTGTCGGCGAAAAACTGTTTTTT. The encoded protein is CASSQDQGGVGEKLFF.

This chain connects TRBV6-4 to TRBJ2-1, with unresolved D. This CDR3 is 15 amino acids long. Germline V gene lookup returns CDR1 MRHNA and CDR2 SNTAGT. V was shortened by 0 bases and J by 7 bases, with 13 bases between the two germline ends. The CDR3 loop is CASSDSSLGENEQFF. The CDR3 DNA reads TGTGCCAGCAGTGACTCCTCGCTGGGTGAGAATGAGCAGTTCTTC.

In nucleotides, the CDR3 is TGTGCCAGCGTCGGGGGGACTACCTACGAGCAGTACTTC. Protein product: CASVGGTTYEQYF. The rearrangement uses TRBV28 and TRBJ2-7; TRBD2 matches 7 bases. CDR1 is MDHEN, CDR2 SYDVKM, per germline. Unmatched junction bases numbered 6, after V lost 8 bases and J lost 2 bases. The CDR3 length is 13 residues.

In this sample, this clone turned up a few times. The genes are TRBV4-1 and TRBJ1-1; 10 nucleotides line up with TRBD1. Per the germline V gene, CDR1 is MGHRA and CDR2 is YSYEKL. This CDR3 is built from 16 residues. J was trimmed by 6 bases and V by 4 bases; bases with no gene match: 11. The CDR3 DNA reads TGCGCCAGCAGCCCAAGAGCCGGGACAGGGGATCCTGAAGCTTTCTTT. Translating it yields CASSPRAGTGDPEAFF.

V usage is TRBV18 and J usage is TRBJ2-2; D is undetermined. The V and J ends lost 1 base and 6 bases respectively, with 18 bases between them. Germline CDR1 and CDR2: KGHSH and LQKENI. CDR3 length: 17 residues. The CDR3 coding sequence is TGTGCCAGCTCACCACAGGTGCGAACAATACGGGCCGGGGAGCTGTTTTTT. It yields the protein CASSPQVRTIRAGELFF.

CDR3 sequence (DNA): TGTGCCAGCAGCGTAGCTGGGACTTTACAAGAGACCCAGTACTTC. Encoded protein: CASSVAGTLQETQYF. The chain employs TRBV9 and TRBJ2-5; TRBD2 is a possible D gene (6 bases). The CDR3 runs 15 residues. V lost 0 bases and J 2 bases, leaving 11 bases between the germline ends. The V gene's germline CDR1 is SGDLS and CDR2 YYNGEE. Supplemented by reference TRBV9 and TRBJ2-5, the full variable domain reads DSGVTQTPKHLITATGQRVTLRCSPRSGDLSVYWYQQSLDQGLQFLIQYYNGEERAKGNILERFSAQQFPDLHSELNLSSLELGDSALYFCASSVAGTLQETQYFGPGTRLLVL.

J is TRBJ1-3 and V is TRBV18; TRBD1 might be the D (6 bases). The CDR3 spans 16 residues. Germline V gene data show CDR1 as KGHSH and CDR2 as LQKENI. V was shortened by 4 bases and J by 4 bases, with 17 bases between the two germline ends. The CDR3 protein is CASSLALQGAGNTIYF. The CDR3 coding sequence is TGTGCCAGCTCACTAGCCTTACAGGGCGCCGGAAACACCATATATTTT. The full variable domain, its missing parts supplied by reference TRBV18 and TRBJ1-3, is NAGVMQNPRHLVRRRGQEARLRCSPMKGHSHVYWYRQLPEEGLKFMVYLQKENIIDESGMPKERFSAEFPKEGPSILRIQQVVRGDSAAYFCASSLALQGAGNTIYFGEGSWLTVV.

The V call is TRBV7-2, the J call TRBJ2-3; D is unresolved. CDR3 size: 14 residues. Trimming took off 1 base at V and 0 bases at J, with 5 bases between the two ends. The germline gives CDR1 SGHTA, CDR2 FQGNSA. The CDR3 DNA sequence: TGTGCCAGCAGCTTAGGGTCGAGCACAGATACGCAGTATTTT. Translated: CASSLGSSTDTQYF.

This chain uses TRBV21-1 with TRBJ1-1. TRBV21-1 represents a pseudogene. The CDR3 is 15 residues long. The CDR3 here is CASTPGTPCCTEAFF. The CDR3 DNA reads TGTGCCAGCACCCCGGGGACCCCCTGTTGCACTGAAGCTTTCTTT.

The chain uses TRBV7-8 and TRBJ1-1, with 11 nucleotides matching TRBD1. CDR1 is SGHVS, CDR2 FQNEAQ, per germline. This CDR3 is built from 15 residues. V was clipped by 0 bases and J by 5 bases; unmatched bases: 2. CDR3 DNA sequence: TGTGCCAGCAGCTTAGCCGGGACAGGGGGAACTGAAGCTTTCTTT. Translating it yields CASSLAGTGGTEAFF.

This clone was found once. The chain links TRBV5-5 to TRBJ2-7, with 7 bases identical to TRBD1. Germline CDR1 reads SGHKS; CDR2 reads YYEKEE (reference sequence). The CDR3 is 15 residues long. V dropped 1 base and J dropped 6; count of bases not matched to a gene: 10. The chain's CDR3 is CASSLLDRAVGEQYF. As DNA, the CDR3 is TGTGCCAGCAGCTTGCTCGACAGGGCGGTGGGCGAGCAGTACTTC.

The CDR3 coding sequence is TGTGCCAGCAGTTACCGGAGTTCGTTGACCGGGGAGCTGTTTTTT. Residues: CASSYRSSLTGELFF. The chain uses TRBV6-6 and TRBJ2-2; D gene ambiguous. Trimming removed 2 bases at V and 5 bases at J, with 12 bases between. This CDR3 spans 15 amino acids. Germline CDR1 MNHNY, CDR2 SVGAGI (reference sequence).